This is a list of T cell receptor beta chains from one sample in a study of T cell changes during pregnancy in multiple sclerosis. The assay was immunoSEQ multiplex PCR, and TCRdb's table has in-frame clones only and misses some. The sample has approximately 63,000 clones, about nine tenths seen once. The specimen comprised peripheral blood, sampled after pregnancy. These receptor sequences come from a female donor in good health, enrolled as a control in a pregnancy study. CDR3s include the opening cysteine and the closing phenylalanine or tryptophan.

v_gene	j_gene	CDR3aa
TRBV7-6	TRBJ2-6	CASSSPTGGSVSGANVLTF
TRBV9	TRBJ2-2	CASSVRGGSGELFF
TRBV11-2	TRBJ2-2	CASSHGQSTGELFF
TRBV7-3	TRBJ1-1	CASSLRGGAGRQNTEAFF
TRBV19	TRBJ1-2	CASSRRSGLEYGYTF
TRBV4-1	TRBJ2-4	CASSQVRGRRDRGKNIQYF
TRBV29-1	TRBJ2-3	CSDRLAGGGTQYF
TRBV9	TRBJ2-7	CASSVGGNEQYF
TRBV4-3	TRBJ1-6	CASSQDSRINSPLHF
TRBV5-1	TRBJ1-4	CASSLVQTKEKLFF
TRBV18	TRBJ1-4	CASSPAARLNEKLFF
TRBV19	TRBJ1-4	CATRDRKETTTNEKLFF
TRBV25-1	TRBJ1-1	CASSDRSFEAFF
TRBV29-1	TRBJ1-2	CSVGQGVDYGYTF
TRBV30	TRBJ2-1	CASGQQYNEQFF
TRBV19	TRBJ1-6	CASSIQGKNSPLHF
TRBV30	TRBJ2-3	CAWSERPRGTDTQYF
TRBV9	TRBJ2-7	CASSGERDRDYEQYF
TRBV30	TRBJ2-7	CAWRRGGFEQYF
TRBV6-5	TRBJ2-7	CASSYVGGGFGYEQYF
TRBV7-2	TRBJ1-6	CASSGRDSNSPLHF
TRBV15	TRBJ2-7	CATSSRETSGLDEQYF
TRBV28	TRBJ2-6	CASLSLSGANVLTF
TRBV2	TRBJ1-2	CASNPQGFDGYTF
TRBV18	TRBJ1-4	CASSPMAGYEKLFF
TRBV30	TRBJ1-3	CAWDSWRVASSGNTIYF
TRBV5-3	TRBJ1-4	CARSLEGGQGNEKLFF
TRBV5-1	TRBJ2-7	CASGTGTGPSYEQYF
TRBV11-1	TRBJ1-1	CASSLVAGGMTEAFF